The text below deals with one T cell receptor (beta chain). Assay: immunoSEQ multiplex PCR; the TCRdb copy retains only in-frame clones and omits some. The sample has more than 200,000 clones, about 90% seen once; the top ten hold less than 3.5%. The data stem from a study of blood T cell repertoires in COVID-19. The TCR originated in a man younger than 40 with COVID-19, enrolled during active disease. Sequences were obtained from peripheral blood.

CDR3: CASSTRQGGSYEQYF. CDR3 nucleotides: TGTGCCAGCAGCACCCGACAGGGGGGCTCCTACGAGCAGTACTTC. The V call is TRBV7-2, the J call TRBJ2-7, with 9 nucleotides matching TRBD1. Germline lookup yields CDR1 SGHTA and CDR2 FQGNSA. This CDR3 has 15 residues. J gave up 0 bases and V 5 bases, and 5 bases lay outside the gene matches.